Following are 24 T cell receptor beta chains from one sample sequenced in a study of cytomegalovirus exposure and HLA in healthy donors. PCR primers comprised 60 Vbeta and 13 Jbeta primers. Produced via immunoSEQ multiplex PCR; TCRdb's table is partial and in-frame only. The sample comprises around 100,000 clones, around 84% of which are singletons, and roughly 4.3% rests with the top ten. Sequenced sample: PBMCs. The receptor source for this set is a woman aged 40 to 55 in good health and CMV-seropositive.

V gene TRBV6-1 combines with J gene TRBJ2-7; 12 bases are a match to TRBD2. Germline values: CDR1 MNHNS, CDR2 SASEGT. With V trimmed by 0 bases and J by 7 bases, 4 bases remained unmatched. This CDR3 comprises 15 residues. For the CDR3, the DNA is TGTGCCAGCAGTGAAGCGACAGGACTAGCGGGGGAGCAGTACTTC. This codes for CASSEATGLAGEQYF.

The V and J genes are TRBV12-2 and TRBJ1-2; the listed D gene, TRBD1, was not tested against the DNA. TRBV12-2 corresponds to a pseudogene. The CDR3 spans 18 residues. The CDR3 sequence is CASRINGRRDRGNYGYTF. As DNA, the CDR3 is TGTGCAAGTCGCATCAATGGCCGTAGAGACAGGGGGAACTATGGCTACACCTTC.

This clone showed up just a few times. The V gene is TRBV18, the J gene TRBJ2-5, with TRBD2 identical over 8 bases. This CDR3 comprises 13 residues. Germline V gene data show CDR1 as KGHSH and CDR2 as LQKENI. J gave up 2 bases and V 8 bases, and 4 bases lay outside the gene matches. The CDR3 sequence: CASATSEQETQYF. CDR3 sequence (DNA): TGTGCCAGCGCGACTAGCGAACAAGAGACCCAGTACTTC.

This clone was seen more than once but under ten times. The CDR3 coding sequence is TGTGCCAGCAGTGAATACAGGTCGGAAGGGCCCCAGCATTTT. Amino acid sequence: CASSEYRSEGPQHF. V usage is TRBV6-1 and J usage is TRBJ1-5, with TRBD1 as a possible D gene (5 bases). Per the germline V gene, CDR1 is MNHNS and CDR2 is SASEGT. V was pared by 2 bases and J by 9 bases, with 14 bases between. The CDR3 covers 14 residues.

This clone has a single count. This chain links TRBV28 with TRBJ1-6; TRBD1 matches at 8 bases. Trimming removed 7 bases from V and 8 bases from J; junction bases left unmatched: 4. The CDR3 is made up of 13 amino acids. The germline CDR1 and CDR2 sequences are MDHEN and SYDVKM. The CDR3 DNA reads TGTGCCAGCAAGGACAGGGTCGATTCACCCCTCCACTTT. Protein sequence: CASKDRVDSPLHF.

The V call is TRBV7-9, the J call TRBJ2-1; TRBD2 agrees at 12 bases. CDR1 SEHNR and CDR2 FQNEAQ come from the germline V gene (reference sequence). This CDR3 region has 17 residues. The V segment lost 2 bases and the J segment 5 bases; nucleotides outside the gene matches: 7. The CDR3 DNA sequence: TGTGCCAGCAGCTTAACGACTAGCGGGAGACGGGACAATGAGCAGTTCTTC. Amino acid sequence: CASSLTTSGRRDNEQFF.

V usage is TRBV7-9 and J usage is TRBJ1-4; the D gene is possibly TRBD1 (6 bases). Trimming took off 5 bases at V and 7 bases at J, with 17 bases between the two ends. CDR3 length: 15 amino acids. CDR1 and CDR2 from the germline V gene are SEHNR and FQNEAQ (reference sequence). CDR3 sequence reads: CASSTGQLRGEKLFF. DNA for the CDR3: TGTGCCAGCAGCACCGGACAGCTAAGGGGTGAAAAACTGTTTTTT.

V is TRBV7-3 and J is TRBJ2-1; D may be TRBD2 (6 bases). CDR1 and CDR2 (germline): SGHTA, FQGTGA. V was shortened by 3 bases and J by 4 bases, with 19 bases between the two germline ends. The CDR3 runs to 17 residues. The CDR3 DNA sequence: TGTGCCAGCAGCTTTGTGGGGGGTGGGATTTGGTACAATGAGCAGTTCTTC. This encodes CASSFVGGGIWYNEQFF.

The chain couples TRBV7-9 to TRBJ1-2, with 8 bases matching TRBD1. Germline values: CDR1 SEHNR, CDR2 FQNEAQ (reference sequence). The CDR3 has 16 amino acids. V shed 5 bases, J shed 2 bases, and the junction held 10 bases outside the gene matches. Here the CDR3 reads CASSHGQGIINYGYTF. The DNA for the CDR3 is TGTGCCAGCAGCCACGGACAGGGCATTATAAACTATGGCTACACCTTC.

The chain recombines TRBV4-1 with TRBJ2-7, with D possibly TRBD2 on 6 matching bases. The CDR3 contains 17 residues. The germline V gene has CDR1 MGHRA and CDR2 YSYEKL. V was trimmed by 2 bases and J by 4 bases, leaving 21 bases between them. CDR3 sequence reads: CASSQYSGASTKYEQYF. The CDR3 coding sequence is TGCGCCAGCAGCCAATATTCGGGAGCCTCTACCAAATACGAGCAGTACTTC.

The rearrangement joins TRBV9 to TRBJ1-2, with D hard to call. From germline, CDR1 is SGDLS and CDR2 YYNGEE. Trimming removed 0 bases from V and 6 bases from J, with 6 bases in between. This CDR3 spans 12 amino acids. In DNA form, the CDR3 reads TGTGCCAGCAGCGTAGACGCGAATGGCTACACCTTC. Protein sequence: CASSVDANGYTF.

The chain carries TRBV7-9 and TRBJ2-3, with D possibly TRBD2 on 5 matching bases. This CDR3 is 16 amino acids long. Germline V lookup: CDR1 SEHNR, CDR2 FQNEAQ (reference sequence). V was pared by 11 bases and J by 5 bases, with 26 bases between. The CDR3 coding sequence is TGTGCCGACGGACCGATAAAGGGAGTAGTGGGAGATACGCAGTATTTT. It encodes CADGPIKGVVGDTQYF.

This clone was detected only a few times. Other DNA sequences from this sample encode an identical CDR3 as well. The chain links TRBV27 to TRBJ1-5; 7 nucleotides agree with TRBD1. In germline, CDR1 is MNHEY, CDR2 SMNVEV (reference sequence). This CDR3 comprises 15 residues. With V trimmed by 3 bases and J by 2 bases, 4 bases remained unmatched. The CDR3 sequence is CASSFTTGGNQPQHF. The DNA of the CDR3 is TGTGCCAGCAGTTTTACAACAGGGGGCAATCAGCCCCAGCATTTT.

V is TRBV6-1 and J is TRBJ2-7, with D possibly being TRBD1 (6 bases). From germline, CDR1 is MNHNS and CDR2 SASEGT. V lost 5 bases, J lost 6 bases, and 20 bases lay in between. The CDR3 is 15 amino acids. CDR3 sequence reads: CASSTSGTPRAEQYF. DNA of the CDR3: TGTGCCAGCAGTACCTCCGGGACACCGAGAGCCGAGCAGTACTTC.

As to this clone: Other DNA variants within this sample encode the same CDR3. The genes are TRBV10-3 and TRBJ1-3; 7 positions match TRBD1. J gave up 2 bases and V 3 bases, and 1 base lay outside the gene matches. The germline gives CDR1 ENHRY, CDR2 SYGVKD. The CDR3 is 14 amino acids. Here the CDR3 reads CAISDDRAGNTIYF. The CDR3 DNA follows: TGTGCCATCAGTGATGACAGGGCTGGAAACACCATATATTTT.

J is TRBJ2-3 and V is TRBV14; possibly TRBD2 for D (6 bases). CDR1 and CDR2 from the germline V gene are SGHDN and FVKESK. The CDR3 totals 14 residues. V lost 1 base and J 10 bases, leaving 15 bases between the germline ends. The CDR3 sequence is CASSQVVVGSAQYF. CDR3 sequence (DNA): TGTGCCAGCAGCCAAGTGGTAGTCGGGAGCGCGCAGTATTTT.

The V gene is TRBV7-9, the J gene TRBJ2-7, with 7 positions matching TRBD1. The germline V gene has CDR1 SEHNR and CDR2 FQNEAQ (reference sequence). With V trimmed by 2 bases and J by 0 bases, 4 bases remained unmatched. The CDR3 extends over 15 amino acids. CDR3 sequence: CASSLSRDSSYEQYF. CDR3 nucleotide sequence: TGTGCCAGCAGCTTAAGCCGGGACAGCTCCTACGAGCAGTACTTC. The whole variable domain, filled in from reference TRBV7-9 and TRBJ2-7, reads DTGVSQNPRHKITKRGQNVTFRCDPISEHNRLYWYRQTLGQGPEFLTYFQNEAQLEKSRLLSDRFSAERPKGSFSTLEIQRTEQGDSAMYLCASSLSRDSSYEQYFGPGTRLTVT.

This sequence joins TRBV29-1 and TRBJ2-7; 8 nucleotides align to TRBD2. The CDR3 totals 14 residues. Trimming cost V 7 bases and J 0 bases; bases outside gene matches: 8. Germline V gene data show CDR1 as SQVTM and CDR2 as ANQGSEA. In DNA form, the CDR3 reads TGCAGCGCCAAACTAGCGGTCGACTCCTACGAGCAGTACTTC. It codes for CSAKLAVDSYEQYF.

The chain combines TRBV7-6 with TRBJ2-3; D is ambiguous. Germline assignment: CDR1 SGHVS and CDR2 FNYEAQ. The length of the CDR3 is 14 residues. Trimming removed 4 bases at V and 1 base at J, with 9 bases between. The CDR3 spells CASSWASGTDTQYF. Here the CDR3 DNA reads TGTGCCAGCAGCTGGGCATCGGGCACAGATACGCAGTATTTT. The full variable domain, with the rest looked up from reference TRBV7-6 and TRBJ2-3, is GAGVSQSPRYKVTKRGQDVALRCDPISGHVSLYWYRQALGQGPEFLTYFNYEAQQDKSGLPNDRFSAERPEGSISTLTIQRTEQRDSAMYRCASSWASGTDTQYFGPGTRLTVL.

The chain has TRBV4-1 and TRBJ1-2, with D unresolved. This CDR3 is 12 amino acids long. Per germline, CDR1 MGHRA and CDR2 YSYEKL. The V and J ends lost 0 bases and 8 bases respectively, with 7 bases between them. The CDR3 reads CASSQDLRGYTF. The CDR3 DNA reads as TGCGCCAGCAGCCAAGATCTAAGAGGCTACACCTTC.

This chain connects TRBV28 to TRBJ2-7; 7 bases are shared with TRBD2. The trim removed 4 bases at V and 6 bases at J, leaving 15 bases unmatched. CDR3 length: 16 amino acids. CDR1 and CDR2 (germline): MDHEN, SYDVKM. The CDR3 spells CASSSSRGRSAGEQYF. DNA of the CDR3: TGTGCCAGCAGTTCGAGTCGCGGGAGATCAGCGGGCGAGCAGTACTTC.

The J gene is TRBJ1-4, the V gene TRBV10-3; TRBD1 is a possible D gene (5 bases). V lost 3 bases, J lost 8 bases, and 10 bases lay in between. The germline V gene encodes CDR1 ENHRY and CDR2 SYGVKD. This CDR3 spans 13 amino acids. This CDR3 is CAISDRSGEKLFF. Here the CDR3 DNA reads TGTGCCATCAGTGACCGATCAGGGGAAAAACTGTTTTTT.

This rearrangement joins TRBV18 to TRBJ2-1, with 7 bases identical to TRBD1. V was clipped by 3 bases and J by 8 bases; unmatched bases: 10. From germline, CDR1 is KGHSH and CDR2 LQKENI. CDR3 size: 15 residues. The CDR3 nucleotides read TGTGCCAGCTCACCTCGGGACAGTAGGATCTATGAGCAGTTCTTC. It is translated as CASSPRDSRIYEQFF.

This chain uses TRBV2 with TRBJ1-3; D is undetermined. The V end was cut by 5 bases, the J end by 0 bases, with 17 bases between. Per the germline V gene, CDR1 is SNHLY and CDR2 is FYNNEI. This CDR3 has 17 residues. CDR3 residues: CASSPAWVGSSGNTIYF. The CDR3 nucleotides read TGTGCCAGCAGTCCAGCCTGGGTGGGGAGCTCTGGAAACACCATATATTTT.